The 28 T cell receptor beta chains given below trace back to one sample, sequenced in a study of blood T cell repertoires in COVID-19. Clones were read by immunoSEQ multiplex PCR, and TCRdb kept only the in-frame ones, dropping some. Seen here are hundreds of thousands of clones, 70% to 90% observed once, and the top ten hold 10% to 15%. Sequencing input: peripheral blood. All receptors derive from a woman aged 45-60 years with COVID-19, enrolled during active disease.

The CDR3 here is CAISGTGGDSPLHF. The CDR3 bases are TGTGCCATCAGCGGGACAGGGGGGGATTCACCCCTCCACTTT. This chain joins TRBV10-3 and TRBJ1-6; 11 bases map to TRBD1. Trimming removed 6 bases from V and 8 bases from J; junction bases left unmatched: 3. CDR1 is ENHRY and CDR2 is SYGVKD in the germline V gene. The CDR3 sequence is 14 residues long.

V and J are TRBV6-1 and TRBJ1-5; D is unresolved. This CDR3 has 14 residues. Per the germline V gene, CDR1 is MNHNS and CDR2 is SASEGT. V shed 2 bases and J shed 2 bases, with 7 bases lying between them. This CDR3 reads CASSELQGNQPQHF. In DNA, the CDR3 is TGTGCCAGCAGTGAACTCCAGGGCAATCAGCCCCAGCATTTT.

The chain recombines TRBV4-1 with TRBJ2-6, with D hard to call. Germline V gene sequence: CDR1 MGHRA, CDR2 YSYEKL. The CDR3 has 17 residues. V lost 2 bases, J lost 1 base, and 12 bases lay in between. This CDR3 is CASSQRNTRSGANVLTF. CDR3 sequence (DNA): TGCGCCAGCAGCCAACGCAACACGAGGTCTGGGGCCAACGTCCTGACTTTC.

The chain uses TRBV11-3 and TRBJ2-7, with 8 bases matching TRBD2. This CDR3 has 16 residues. V shed 5 bases, J shed 1 base, and the junction held 10 bases outside the gene matches. Germline V CDR1 and CDR2: SGHNT, YENEEA. CDR3 DNA: TGTGCCAGCAGCGGTGGCGGGGGGCTTCCATCCTACGAGCAGTACTTC. Translation: CASSGGGGLPSYEQYF.

This chain connects TRBV5-4 to TRBJ2-1; the match to TRBD2 covers 14 bases. CDR1 and CDR2 (germline): SGHNT, YYREEE (reference sequence). This CDR3 comprises 15 residues. V was pared by 3 bases and J by 6 bases, with 2 bases of the junction left unmatched. The CDR3 reads CASSSGLAGGNEQFF. The CDR3 DNA follows: TGTGCCAGCAGCTCCGGACTAGCGGGGGGCAATGAGCAGTTCTTC.

The chain joins TRBV29-1 to TRBJ1-2; weak D call: TRBD1 (5 bases). Germline-derived CDR1 and CDR2 are SQVTM and ANQGSEA. The CDR3 spans 13 residues. Trimming cost V 3 bases and J 4 bases, with 12 bases left between them. The CDR3 DNA reads TGCAGCGTTGAGAGGTTGGGGGGCTATGGCTACACCTTC. This encodes CSVERLGGYGYTF.

The rearrangement joins TRBV9 to TRBJ2-6, with 9 positions matching TRBD1. With V trimmed by 3 bases and J by 0 bases, 7 bases remained unmatched. Germline-derived CDR1 and CDR2 are SGDLS and YYNGEE. This CDR3 comprises 18 residues. CDR3 protein: CASSGSGTGISGANVLTF. As DNA, the CDR3 is TGTGCCAGCAGCGGCTCCGGGACAGGGATCTCTGGGGCCAACGTCCTGACTTTC.

This chain connects TRBV14 to TRBJ2-7; a possible D gene is TRBD1 (6 bases). This CDR3 is 16 amino acids long. Trimming cost V 3 bases and J 4 bases, with 19 bases left between them. Germline values: CDR1 SGHDN, CDR2 FVKESK. CDR3 in amino acids: CASSHLGRWGQYEQYF. The DNA of the CDR3 is TGTGCCAGCAGCCATTTGGGACGGTGGGGGCAATACGAGCAGTACTTC.

V usage is TRBV11-2 and J usage is TRBJ2-3, with 14 bases aligning to TRBD2. V trimming: 5 bases; J trimming: 5 bases; junction bases outside the gene matches: 6. Germline V CDR1 and CDR2: SGHAT, FQNNGV. The CDR3 has 16 residues. The CDR3: CASSPSGTSGGDTQYF. The CDR3 DNA reads as TGTGCCAGCAGCCCCTCCGGGACTAGCGGGGGAGATACGCAGTATTTT.

CDR3 in DNA: TGTGCCAGCAGCCAAGAAGGTAGGAGCGGATGGACCTACAATGAGCAGTTCTTC. Amino acids: CASSQEGRSGWTYNEQFF. The J gene is TRBJ2-1, the V gene TRBV4-2; perhaps TRBD2 as D (5 bases). CDR3 size: 18 residues. V was trimmed by 0 bases and J by 2 bases, leaving 17 bases between them. In germline, CDR1 is LGHNA, CDR2 YNFKEQ.

This clone was observed a single time. V usage is TRBV19 and J usage is TRBJ2-7; TRBD1 matches 11 bases. V trimming: 6 bases; J trimming: 6 bases; junction bases outside the gene matches: 7. Germline V gene sequence: CDR1 LNHDA, CDR2 SQIVND (reference sequence). CDR3 size: 14 residues. The CDR3 here is CASSGTGGIGEQYF. DNA for the CDR3: TGTGCCAGTAGCGGGACAGGGGGGATCGGCGAGCAGTACTTC.

The chain joins TRBV14 to TRBJ2-5; D perhaps matches TRBD1 (5 bases). CDR3 size: 14 residues. Trimming removed 3 bases at V and 4 bases at J, with 12 bases between. Germline V lookup: CDR1 SGHDN, CDR2 FVKESK. DNA of the CDR3: TGTGCCAGCAGCCAGGACAACTTTCGAGAGACCCAGTACTTC. It encodes CASSQDNFRETQYF.

The CDR3 DNA reads as TGTGCCAGCAGTACGGACAGGGGGCAAGGCTACACCTTC. The encoded protein is CASSTDRGQGYTF. The chain uses TRBV6-6 and TRBJ1-2; 11 bases align to TRBD1. The V and J ends lost 5 bases and 8 bases, in that order; junction bases with no gene match: 4. This CDR3 is 13 amino acids long. Germline CDR1 is MNHNY and CDR2 is SVGAGI (reference sequence).

This CDR3 is CASSQTVNRQLLPYGYTF. Written as DNA, the CDR3 is TGCGCCAGCAGCCAAACGGTAAATCGACAACTCTTACCATATGGCTACACCTTC. The chain couples TRBV4-1 to TRBJ1-2, with unresolved D. Germline V gives CDR1 MGHRA, CDR2 YSYEKL. The CDR3 totals 18 residues. The V and J ends lost 2 bases and 5 bases respectively, with 24 bases between them.

J is TRBJ1-5 and V is TRBV7-9, with D possibly TRBD1 on 6 matching bases. The CDR3 is made up of 12 amino acids. Trimming left V 6 bases short and J 5 bases short, with 8 bases between. Germline V gene sequence: CDR1 SEHNR, CDR2 FQNEAQ (reference sequence). CDR3 amino acids: CASSRGYQPQHF. The CDR3 nucleotides read TGTGCCAGCAGTAGGGGGTATCAGCCCCAGCATTTT.

This sequence joins TRBV25-1 and TRBJ1-5; perhaps TRBD1 as D (6 bases). V gave up 4 bases and J gave up 3 bases, with 10 bases separating them. There are 14 residues in the CDR3. Germline CDR1 MGHDK, CDR2 SYGVNS. The CDR3 is CASSVTGSNQPQHF. CDR3 bases: TGTGCCAGCAGTGTGACAGGTTCCAATCAGCCCCAGCATTTT.

The V gene is TRBV11-2, the J gene TRBJ1-6, with 8 bases matching TRBD1. V dropped 4 bases and J dropped 5; count of bases not matched to a gene: 4. The CDR3 has 15 residues. The germline V gene encodes CDR1 SGHAT and CDR2 FQNNGV. For the CDR3, the DNA is TGTGCCAGCAGCTCAGGACAGGGCGATAATTCACCCCTCCACTTT. Its translation is CASSSGQGDNSPLHF.

CDR3 sequence reads: CATCARDRAYEQYF. In nucleotides, the CDR3 is TGTGCCACCTGTGCCCGGGACAGGGCCTACGAGCAGTACTTC. The chain joins TRBV6-5 to TRBJ2-7; TRBD1 agrees at 9 bases. Germline assignment: CDR1 MNHEY and CDR2 SVGAGI. This CDR3 spans 14 amino acids. V lost 10 bases and J lost 2; bases outside the gene matches: 9.

V is TRBV11-3 and J is TRBJ1-2; TRBD1 aligns across 8 bases. CDR1 is SGHNT and CDR2 is YENEEA in the germline V gene. V was pared by 7 bases and J by 7 bases, with 14 bases of the junction left unmatched. The CDR3 runs 15 residues. The DNA of the CDR3 is TGTGCCAGCAAGCGAGATAACAGGGGGGTTAGTGGCTACACCTTC. Its protein product is CASKRDNRGVSGYTF.

The V call is TRBV15, the J call TRBJ2-1, with D possibly TRBD2 on 6 matching bases. Trimming stripped 0 bases from V and 0 bases from J, with 9 bases between. CDR3 length: 16 residues. Germline V gene lookup returns CDR1 LNHNV and CDR2 YYDKDF (reference sequence). CDR3 region: CATSRDRGDSYNEQFF. CDR3 in DNA: TGTGCCACCAGCAGAGATCGCGGGGACTCCTACAATGAGCAGTTCTTC.

This chain connects TRBV7-2 to TRBJ1-1; D unclear. The CDR3 totals 14 residues. The V and J ends lost 5 bases and 2 bases respectively, with 12 bases between them. The V gene's germline CDR1 is SGHTA and CDR2 FQGNSA. The CDR3 loop reads CASSRRTVNTEAFF. CDR3 DNA sequence: TGTGCCAGCAGCCGGAGGACGGTTAACACTGAAGCTTTCTTT.

The rearrangement joins TRBV5-1 to TRBJ2-6; D is possibly TRBD1 (6 bases). Trimming took off 4 bases at V and 1 base at J, with 12 bases between the two ends. The CDR3 length is 16 residues. CDR1 is SGHRS, CDR2 YFSETQ, per germline. The CDR3 loop reads CASSPRGKSGANVLTF. As DNA, the CDR3 is TGCGCCAGCAGCCCCAGGGGAAAGTCTGGGGCCAACGTCCTGACTTTC.

The genes are TRBV4-2 and TRBJ1-2, with a possible D match to TRBD1 (5 bases). The CDR3 covers 15 residues. Germline CDR1 LGHNA, CDR2 YNFKEQ. Trimming took off 0 bases at V and 4 bases at J, with 12 bases between the two ends. Written as DNA, the CDR3 is TGTGCCAGCAGCCAAGAGGGAGGGGTTGGCTATGGCTACACCTTC. The encoded protein is CASSQEGGVGYGYTF.

The V and J genes are TRBV3-1 (or the pseudogene TRBV3-2) and TRBJ2-3; D gene unclear. From germline, CDR1 is LGHDT and CDR2 YNNKEL (reference sequence). The V gene lost 2 bases and the J gene lost 0 bases, with 9 bases spanning the gap. There are 15 residues in the CDR3. In nucleotides, the CDR3 is TGTGCCAGCAGCCAAAGAGGAGTAAGCACAGATACGCAGTATTTT. It specifies CASSQRGVSTDTQYF.

V gene TRBV7-2 combines with J gene TRBJ2-7; D ambiguous. Trimming took 5 bases from V and 4 from J, leaving 9 bases between them. Germline values: CDR1 SGHTA, CDR2 FQGNSA. The CDR3 extends over 12 amino acids. The CDR3 protein is CASSPLNYEQYF. The DNA of the CDR3 is TGTGCCAGCAGCCCACTGAATTACGAGCAGTACTTC.

The chain has TRBV7-8 and TRBJ1-3; TRBD1 matches at 8 bases. The CDR3 length is 14 residues. CDR1 and CDR2 from the germline V gene are SGHVS and FQNEAQ. V gave up 5 bases and J gave up 7 bases; unmatched junction bases: 7. The DNA of the CDR3 is TGTGCCAGCAGCCCGAGGACAGGGCTGAACACCATATATTTT. The encoded protein is CASSPRTGLNTIYF.

V usage is TRBV3-1 (or the pseudogene TRBV3-2) and J usage is TRBJ2-7; D gene uncertain. Germline V CDR1 and CDR2: LGHDT, YNNKEL (reference sequence). V was trimmed by 4 bases and J by 7 bases, leaving 8 bases between them. The CDR3 contains 11 residues. Written as DNA, the CDR3 is TGTGCCAGCAGCCGTCAACTAGAGCAGTACTTC. It is translated as CASSRQLEQYF.

This chain links TRBV27 with TRBJ2-5, with TRBD1 identical over 7 bases. The trim removed 4 bases at V and 5 bases at J, leaving 10 bases unmatched. The germline V gene encodes CDR1 MNHEY and CDR2 SMNVEV (reference sequence). The CDR3 extends over 15 amino acids. The CDR3 reads CASSSSTGPPETQYF. CDR3 sequence (DNA): TGTGCCAGCAGTTCCTCGACAGGGCCTCCGGAGACCCAGTACTTC.